This T cell receptor (beta chain) was captured by sequencing in a study of T cells in Graves' hyperthyroidism and ophthalmopathy. Regarding the study as a whole: Before onset, by a median of around six months, the model predicted ophthalmopathy. Most thyroid-expanded clonotypes above 0.001 were also found in blood.

The V end was cut by 5 bases, the J end by 4 bases, with 26 bases between. This CDR3 has 18 amino acids. Germline CDR1 reads SEHNR; CDR2 reads FQNEAQ (reference sequence). In this sample, this clonotype turned up a few times. Its antigen is as yet unknown. The CDR3 regions of TCR beta were amplified from RNA transcripts. A set of HTBI primers served as the primers for a first-round RT-PCR of the TCR CDR3. TCRdb reprocessed the multiplex PCR reads with MiXCR, giving one entry per CDR3 protein. This table holds over 500,000 distinct CDR3 sequences, 40% to 55% found once. Clinical symptoms, serum thyroxine and TRAb, thyroid ultrasound and orbital computed tomography together formed the diagnostic basis.

The source of this sequence is an adult woman with Graves' disease, either hyperthyroidism or ophthalmopathy (not recorded which). Material: peripheral blood or thyroid tissue (not recorded which). The chain joins TRBV7-9 to TRBJ2-5; tentative D call: TRBD2 (6 bases). In DNA, the CDR3 is TGTGCCAGCAGCCATGTGGGGGGTACAGTCCTCCGGCGAGAGACCCAGTACTTC. Its protein product is CASSHVGGTVLRRETQYF. The full variable domain, its missing parts supplied by reference TRBV7-9 and TRBJ2-5, is DTGVSQNPRHKITKRGQNVTFRCDPISEHNRLYWYRQTLGQGPEFLTYFQNEAQLEKSRLLSDRFSAERPKGSFSTLEIQRTEQGDSAMYLCASSHVGGTVLRRETQYFGPGTRLLVL.